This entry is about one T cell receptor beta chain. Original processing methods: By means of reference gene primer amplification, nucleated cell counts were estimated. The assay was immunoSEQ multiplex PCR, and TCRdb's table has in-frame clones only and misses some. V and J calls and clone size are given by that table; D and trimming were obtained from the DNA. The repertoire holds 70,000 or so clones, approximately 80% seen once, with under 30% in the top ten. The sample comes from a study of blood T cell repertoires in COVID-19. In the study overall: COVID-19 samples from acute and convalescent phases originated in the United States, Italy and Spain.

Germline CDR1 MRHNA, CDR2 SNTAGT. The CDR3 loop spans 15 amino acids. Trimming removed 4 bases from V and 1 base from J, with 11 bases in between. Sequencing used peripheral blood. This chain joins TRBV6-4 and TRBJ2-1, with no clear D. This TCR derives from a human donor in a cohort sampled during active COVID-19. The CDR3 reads CASSVQPRSYNEQFF. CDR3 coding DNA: TGTGCCAGCAGTGTCCAGCCTAGATCCTACAATGAGCAGTTCTTC.